This TCR beta chain was identified during a study of blood T cell repertoires in COVID-19. Study summary: Samples came from the United States, Italy and Spain, spanning acute and convalescent COVID-19. Sample material is recorded as cDNA or gDNA derived from T cells, B-cell-depleted T cells, or PBMCs.

Cohort placement rested on clinical history that participants reported themselves. Study processing details: Nucleated cell counts were estimated from reference gene primer amplification. TCRdb's table, derived via immunoSEQ multiplex PCR, lists solely in-frame clones and lacks some. From that table come the V and J calls and clone size; the DNA was used to work out D and trimming. The sample consists of a few hundred thousand clones, 91% of them appearing once. Sequenced sample: PBMCs or T cells enriched from blood (not recorded which). This receptor was obtained from a human donor in a cohort exposed to, infected with or recovered from COVID-19 (not recorded which). The donor label of this sample is uncertain.

DNA of the CDR3: TGTGCCAGTAGTCTGATGCCTTCGGGTACGCAGTATTTT. It codes for CASSLMPSGTQYF. The V and J genes are TRBV19 and TRBJ2-3; D ambiguous. Trimming took 5 bases from V and 8 from J, leaving 14 bases between them. In germline, CDR1 is LNHDA, CDR2 SQIVND (reference sequence). This CDR3 has 13 amino acids.